These T cell receptor beta chains were read from a single sample in a study of a mutant IDH1 vaccine in newly diagnosed glioma. Antigen specificity for these receptors is unknown. This table comes from immunoSEQ multiplex PCR, and its TCRdb copy is limited to in-frame clones, with some not included. The sample carries around 130,000 clones, around 77% recorded once. The sequences come from PBMCs, collected from a glioma patient whose treatment included an IDH1 peptide vaccine. The receptors were sampled from a man aged 40-49 years with glioma. Each CDR3 is given without its conserved first and last residue. Fields, in order: V gene, J gene, CDR3 protein.

TRBV6-5	TRBJ2-1	ASSYLGVRNEQF
TRBV6-1	TRBJ1-6	ASRTGAMNNSPLH
TRBV25-1	TRBJ2-3	ASSESRGARPDTQY
TRBV7-2	TRBJ1-2	ASSLSGNSYGYT
TRBV6-6	TRBJ2-7	ASSYIGYEQY
TRBV6-1	TRBJ2-7	ASRDKKYEQY
TRBV7-6	TRBJ2-5	ASSLAWGKETQY
TRBV30	TRBJ2-5	AWSVFSGGAKTQY
TRBV4-1	TRBJ1-2	ASSQEAATGRTSS
TRBV19	TRBJ1-5	ASSVPTGNQPQH
TRBV5-8	TRBJ2-3	ASRDRGTDTQY
TRBV7-2	TRBJ2-2	ASSLAGSNTGELF
TRBV7-8	TRBJ2-7	ASSRDRDGEQY
TRBV5-4	TRBJ2-3	ASSLGAKDTQY
TRBV19	TRBJ1-5	APQQALRQPQH
TRBV9	TRBJ1-1	ASSARTGLEAF
TRBV6-5	TRBJ2-7	ASSRGVGGAYEQY
TRBV19	TRBJ2-3	ASSIKQGSTDTQY
TRBV5-6	TRBJ2-1	ASSLAPGSNEQF
TRBV2	TRBJ1-2	ASSVGQGLNYGYT
TRBV4-2	TRBJ2-1	ASSQGLTLAYNEQF
TRBV7-8	TRBJ2-6	ASSQGSGANVLT
TRBV11-2	TRBJ1-2	ASSPIPRQGNYGYT
TRBV2	TRBJ2-7	ASSSDRSSYEQY
TRBV29-1	TRBJ2-7	SVENGQGYEQY
TRBV7-2	TRBJ2-1	ASSSPSGRANEQF
TRBV30	TRBJ1-1	AWSRSVNTEAF
TRBV4-1	TRBJ2-1	ASSLGLAGRNEQF
TRBV6-5	TRBJ2-1	ASSPPQRGYNEQF
TRBV7-9	TRBJ1-3	ASSPVAGNTIY
TRBV4-3	TRBJ2-1	ASSRMDQPKYNEQF
TRBV28	TRBJ2-1	ASSFSGRGEF
TRBV4-2	TRBJ2-3	ASSQEVTSSTDTQY
TRBV6-6	TRBJ2-7	ASSYVQGSQDEQY
TRBV5-1	TRBJ2-2	ASSTDSLTGELF
TRBV5-1	TRBJ2-1	AAAPDISYNEQF
TRBV28	TRBJ2-7	ASSYQTYEQY
TRBV4-2	TRBJ2-3	ASSLIAGGYDTQY
TRBV27	TRBJ2-2	ASSETGGAPGELF